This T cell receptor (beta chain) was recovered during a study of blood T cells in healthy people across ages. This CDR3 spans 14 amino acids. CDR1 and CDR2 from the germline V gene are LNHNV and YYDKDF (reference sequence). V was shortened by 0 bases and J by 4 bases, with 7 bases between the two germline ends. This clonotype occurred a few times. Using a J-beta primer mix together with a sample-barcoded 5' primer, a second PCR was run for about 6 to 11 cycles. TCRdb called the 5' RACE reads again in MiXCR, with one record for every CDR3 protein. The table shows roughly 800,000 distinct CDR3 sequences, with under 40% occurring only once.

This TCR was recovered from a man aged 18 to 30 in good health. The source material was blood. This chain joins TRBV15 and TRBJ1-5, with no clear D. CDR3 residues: CATSRELLNQPQHF. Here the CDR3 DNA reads TGTGCCACCAGCAGAGAACTACTTAATCAGCCCCAGCATTTT.